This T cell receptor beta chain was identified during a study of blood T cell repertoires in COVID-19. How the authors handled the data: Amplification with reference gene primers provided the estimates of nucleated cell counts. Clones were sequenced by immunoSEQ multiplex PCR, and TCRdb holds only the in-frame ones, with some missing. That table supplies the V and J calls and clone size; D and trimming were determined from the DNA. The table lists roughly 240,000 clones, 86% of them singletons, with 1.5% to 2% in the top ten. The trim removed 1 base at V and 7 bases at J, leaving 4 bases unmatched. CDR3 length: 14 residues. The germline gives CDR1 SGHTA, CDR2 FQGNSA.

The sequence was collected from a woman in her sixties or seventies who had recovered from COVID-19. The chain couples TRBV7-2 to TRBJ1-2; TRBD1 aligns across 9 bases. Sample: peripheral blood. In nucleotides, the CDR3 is TGTGCCAGCAGCTTAGAGGGGACAGGGTTTGGCTACACCTTC. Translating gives CASSLEGTGFGYTF.